This TCR beta chain appears in the sequencing data of a study of cytotoxic CD8 clonotypes in ibrutinib-treated CLL. This CDR3 region has 12 residues. Germline V gene sequence: CDR1 MDHEN, CDR2 SYDVKM. Trimming shortened V by 5 bases and J by 10 bases, and 12 bases separated the two germline ends. The assay was immunoSEQ multiplex PCR, and TCRdb's table has in-frame clones only and misses some. The table has more than 140,000 clones, approximately 80% seen once; the top ten hold 28%. This receptor was obtained from a human donor with chronic lymphocytic leukemia. Sample: PBMCs, taken after 12 months of ibrutinib treatment. The chain recombines TRBV28 with TRBJ2-1, with D possibly matching TRBD2 (5 bases). The CDR3 DNA sequence: TGTGCCAGCAGTCTACGCGGACTCGAGCAGTTCTTC. It codes for CASSLRGLEQFF.